The source of this T cell receptor (beta chain) is a study of beta chain features in type 1 diabetes. CDR3 length equals 16 residues. Germline CDR1 is LNHDA and CDR2 is SQIVND (reference sequence). The ends lost 5 bases at V and 11 bases at J; junction bases unmatched: 17. This clone was counted between two and nine times. It was via CD45RO/CCR7/CD25/CD127/CD95/CD27 that CD4+ naive, central memory, regulatory and stem cell-like memory cells were sorted. The sequenced template was cDNA made from the entire isolated RNA. The data were produced by immunoSEQ multiplex PCR, yet TCRdb's version contains in-frame clones alone and is incomplete. The sample yields about 360,000 clones, roughly 13% seen once.

This receptor was taken from a man in his late teens or twenties in good health. The specimen sequenced was naive CD4+ T cells from blood. The chain employs TRBV19 and TRBJ1-1, with TRBD1 matching over 10 bases. The CDR3 sequence: CASSQSGTGVSLTAFF. The CDR3 DNA sequence: TGTGCCAGTAGTCAGTCCGGGACAGGGGTCTCTTTAACGGCTTTCTTT.